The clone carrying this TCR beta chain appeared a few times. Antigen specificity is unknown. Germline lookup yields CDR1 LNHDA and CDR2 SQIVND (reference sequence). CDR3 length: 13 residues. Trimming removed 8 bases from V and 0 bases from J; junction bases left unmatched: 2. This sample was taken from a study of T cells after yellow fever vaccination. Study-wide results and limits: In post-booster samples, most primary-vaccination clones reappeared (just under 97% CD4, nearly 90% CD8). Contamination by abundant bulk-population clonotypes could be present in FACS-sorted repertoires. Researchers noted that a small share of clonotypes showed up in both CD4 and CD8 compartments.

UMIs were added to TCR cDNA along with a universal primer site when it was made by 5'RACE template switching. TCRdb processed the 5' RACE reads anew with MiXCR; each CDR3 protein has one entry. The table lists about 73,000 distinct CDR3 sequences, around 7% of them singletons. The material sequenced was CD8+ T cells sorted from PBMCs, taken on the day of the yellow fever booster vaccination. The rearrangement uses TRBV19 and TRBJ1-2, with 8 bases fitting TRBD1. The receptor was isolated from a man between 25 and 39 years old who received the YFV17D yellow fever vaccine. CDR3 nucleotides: TGTGCCAGTGGGACAGGAGCTAACTATGGCTACACCTTC. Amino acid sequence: CASGTGANYGYTF.